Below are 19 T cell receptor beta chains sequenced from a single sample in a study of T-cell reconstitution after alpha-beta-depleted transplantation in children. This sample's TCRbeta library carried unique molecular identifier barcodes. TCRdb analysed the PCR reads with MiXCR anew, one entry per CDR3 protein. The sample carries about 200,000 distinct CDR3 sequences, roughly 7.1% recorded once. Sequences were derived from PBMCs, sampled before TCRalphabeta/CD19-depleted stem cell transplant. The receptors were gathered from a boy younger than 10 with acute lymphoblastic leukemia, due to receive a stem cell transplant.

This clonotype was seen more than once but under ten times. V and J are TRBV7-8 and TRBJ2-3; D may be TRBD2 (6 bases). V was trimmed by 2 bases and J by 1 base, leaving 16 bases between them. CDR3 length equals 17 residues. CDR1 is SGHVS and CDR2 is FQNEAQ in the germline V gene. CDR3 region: CASSLLVPGVGTDTQYF. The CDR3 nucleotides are TGTGCCAGCAGCTTACTGGTCCCGGGGGTCGGCACAGATACGCAGTATTTT.

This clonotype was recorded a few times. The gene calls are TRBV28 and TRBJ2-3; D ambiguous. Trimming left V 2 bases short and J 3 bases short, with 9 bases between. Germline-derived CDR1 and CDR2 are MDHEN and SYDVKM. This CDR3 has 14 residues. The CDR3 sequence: CASSLGLGTDTQYF. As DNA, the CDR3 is TGTGCCAGCAGTTTAGGCCTCGGGACAGATACGCAGTATTTT.

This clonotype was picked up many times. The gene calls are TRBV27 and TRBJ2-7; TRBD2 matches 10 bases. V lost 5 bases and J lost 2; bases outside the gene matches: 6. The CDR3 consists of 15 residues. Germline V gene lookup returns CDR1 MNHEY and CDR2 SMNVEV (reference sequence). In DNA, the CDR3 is TGTGCCAGCAGTCCGACTAGCGGGCACGCCTACGAGCAGTACTTC. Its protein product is CASSPTSGHAYEQYF.

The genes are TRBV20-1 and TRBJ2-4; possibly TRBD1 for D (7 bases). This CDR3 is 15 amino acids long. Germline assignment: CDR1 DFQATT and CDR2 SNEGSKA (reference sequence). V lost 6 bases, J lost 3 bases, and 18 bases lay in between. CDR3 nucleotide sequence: TGCAGTGCCCCTCCAGGGGGACTGGGCAAAAACATTCAGTACTTC. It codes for CSAPPGGLGKNIQYF.

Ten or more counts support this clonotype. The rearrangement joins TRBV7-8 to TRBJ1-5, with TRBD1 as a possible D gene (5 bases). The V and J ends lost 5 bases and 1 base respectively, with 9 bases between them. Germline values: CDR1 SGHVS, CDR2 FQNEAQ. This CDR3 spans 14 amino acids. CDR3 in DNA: TGTGCCAGCAGCCTCAGACAGAGCAATCAGCCCCAGCATTTT. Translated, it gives CASSLRQSNQPQHF.

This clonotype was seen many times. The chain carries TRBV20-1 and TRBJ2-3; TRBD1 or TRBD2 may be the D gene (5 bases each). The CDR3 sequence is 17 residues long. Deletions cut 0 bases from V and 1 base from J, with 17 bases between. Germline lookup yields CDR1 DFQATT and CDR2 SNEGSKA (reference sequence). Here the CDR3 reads CSARDYRGSGRTDTQYF. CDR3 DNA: TGCAGTGCTAGAGATTATAGGGGCAGCGGACGCACAGATACGCAGTATTTT.

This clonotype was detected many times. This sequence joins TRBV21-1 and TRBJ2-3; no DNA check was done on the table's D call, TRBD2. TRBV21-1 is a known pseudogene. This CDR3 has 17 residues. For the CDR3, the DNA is TGTGCCAGCAGCCCTTCCGCCAACCCCACTAACCCAGATACGCAGTATTTT. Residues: CASSPSANPTNPDTQYF.

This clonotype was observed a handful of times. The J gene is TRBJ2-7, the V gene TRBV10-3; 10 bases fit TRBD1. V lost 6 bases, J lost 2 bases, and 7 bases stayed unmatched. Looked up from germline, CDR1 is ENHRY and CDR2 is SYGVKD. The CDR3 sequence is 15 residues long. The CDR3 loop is CAIRPGQGSTYEQYF. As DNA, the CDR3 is TGTGCCATCAGGCCGGGACAGGGGTCTACCTACGAGCAGTACTTC.

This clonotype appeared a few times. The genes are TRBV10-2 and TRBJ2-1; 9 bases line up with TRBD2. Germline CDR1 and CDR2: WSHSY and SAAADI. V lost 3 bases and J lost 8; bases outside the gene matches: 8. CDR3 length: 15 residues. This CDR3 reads CASSDSREGRDEQFF. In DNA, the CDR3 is TGCGCCAGCAGTGATTCGCGGGAGGGCCGCGATGAGCAGTTCTTC.

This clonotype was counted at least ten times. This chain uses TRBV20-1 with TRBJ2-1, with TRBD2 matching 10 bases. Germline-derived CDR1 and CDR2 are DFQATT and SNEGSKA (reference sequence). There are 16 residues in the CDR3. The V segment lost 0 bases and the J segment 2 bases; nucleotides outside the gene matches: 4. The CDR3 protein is CSARDLAGGTYNEQFF. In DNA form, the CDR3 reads TGCAGTGCTAGAGACTTAGCGGGGGGAACCTACAATGAGCAGTTCTTC.

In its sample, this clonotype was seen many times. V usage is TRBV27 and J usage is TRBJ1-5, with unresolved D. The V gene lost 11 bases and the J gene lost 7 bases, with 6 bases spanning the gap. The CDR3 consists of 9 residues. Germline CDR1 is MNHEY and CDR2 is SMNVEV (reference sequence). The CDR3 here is CAVGQPQHF. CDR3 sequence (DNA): TGTGCCGTAGGGCAGCCCCAGCATTTT.

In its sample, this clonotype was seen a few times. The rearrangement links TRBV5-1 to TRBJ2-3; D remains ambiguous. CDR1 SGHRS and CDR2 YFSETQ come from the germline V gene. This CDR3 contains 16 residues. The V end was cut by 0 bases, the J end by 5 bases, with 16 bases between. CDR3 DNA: TGCGCCAGCAGCTTGGGTCTAGACCCGGTTGGAGATACGCAGTATTTT. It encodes CASSLGLDPVGDTQYF. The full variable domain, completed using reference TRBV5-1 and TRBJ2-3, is KAGVTQTPRYLIKTRGQQVTLSCSPISGHRSVSWYQQTPGQGLQFLFEYFSETQRNKGNFPGRFSGRQFSNSRSEMNVSTLELGDSALYLCASSLGLDPVGDTQYFGPGTRLTVL.

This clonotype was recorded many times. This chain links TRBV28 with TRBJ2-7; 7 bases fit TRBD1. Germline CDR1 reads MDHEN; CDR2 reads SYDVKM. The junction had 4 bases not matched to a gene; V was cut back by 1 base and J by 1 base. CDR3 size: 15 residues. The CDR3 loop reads CASSLFRTGSYEQYF. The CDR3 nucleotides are TGTGCCAGCAGTTTATTTAGGACAGGATCCTACGAGCAGTACTTC.

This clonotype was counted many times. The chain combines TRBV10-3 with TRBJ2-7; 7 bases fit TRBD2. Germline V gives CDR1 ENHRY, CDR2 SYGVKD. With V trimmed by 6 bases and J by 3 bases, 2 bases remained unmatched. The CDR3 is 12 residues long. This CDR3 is CAIRTSLYEQYF. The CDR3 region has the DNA TGTGCCATCAGGACTAGCCTCTACGAGCAGTACTTC.

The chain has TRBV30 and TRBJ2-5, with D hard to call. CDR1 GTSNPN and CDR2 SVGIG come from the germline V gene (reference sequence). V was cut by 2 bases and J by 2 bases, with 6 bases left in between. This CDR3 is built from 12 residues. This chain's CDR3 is CAWSIRQETQYF. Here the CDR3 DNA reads TGTGCCTGGAGTATACGTCAAGAGACCCAGTACTTC. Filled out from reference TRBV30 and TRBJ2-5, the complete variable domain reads SQTIHQWPATLVQPVGSPLSLECTVEGTSNPNLYWYRQAAGRGLQLLFYSVGIGQISSEVPQNLSASRPQDRQFILSSKKLLLSDSGFYLCAWSIRQETQYFGPGTRLLVL.

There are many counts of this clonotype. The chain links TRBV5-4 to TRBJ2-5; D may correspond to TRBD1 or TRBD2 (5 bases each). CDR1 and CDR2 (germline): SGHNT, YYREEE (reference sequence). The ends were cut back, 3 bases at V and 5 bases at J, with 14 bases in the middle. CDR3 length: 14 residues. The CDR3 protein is CASSSEWGKETQYF. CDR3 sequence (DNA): TGTGCCAGCAGCTCCGAATGGGGGAAGGAGACCCAGTACTTC.

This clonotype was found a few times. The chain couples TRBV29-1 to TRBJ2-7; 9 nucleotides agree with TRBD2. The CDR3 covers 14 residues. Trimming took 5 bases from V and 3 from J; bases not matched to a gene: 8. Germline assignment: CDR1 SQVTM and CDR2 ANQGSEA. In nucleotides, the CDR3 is TGCAGCGTTAATAGCGGGAGTCTTGGCTACGAGCAGTACTTC. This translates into CSVNSGSLGYEQYF.

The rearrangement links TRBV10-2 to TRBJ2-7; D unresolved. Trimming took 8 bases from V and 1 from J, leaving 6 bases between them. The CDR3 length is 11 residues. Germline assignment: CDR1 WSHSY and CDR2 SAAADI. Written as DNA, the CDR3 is TGCGCCAGCGTACAGTCCTACGAGCAGTACTTC. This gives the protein CASVQSYEQYF.

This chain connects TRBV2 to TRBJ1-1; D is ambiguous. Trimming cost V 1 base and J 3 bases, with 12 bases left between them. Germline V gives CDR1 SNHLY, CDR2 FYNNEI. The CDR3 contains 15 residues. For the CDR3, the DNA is TGTGCCAGCAGTGAAGGGGAGGGTTTCTACACTGAAGCTTTCTTT. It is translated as CASSEGEGFYTEAFF.